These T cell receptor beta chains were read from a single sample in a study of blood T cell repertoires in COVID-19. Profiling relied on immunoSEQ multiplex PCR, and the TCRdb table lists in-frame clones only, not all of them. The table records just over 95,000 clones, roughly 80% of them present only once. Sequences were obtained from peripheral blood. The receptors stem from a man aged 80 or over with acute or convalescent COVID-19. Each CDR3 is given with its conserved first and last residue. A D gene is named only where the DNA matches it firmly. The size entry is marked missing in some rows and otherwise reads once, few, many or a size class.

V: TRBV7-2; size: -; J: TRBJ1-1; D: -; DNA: TGTGCCAGCAGCTTACTCCCGCAGGGGCGAACTGAAGCTTTCTTT; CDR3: CASSLLPQGRTEAFF
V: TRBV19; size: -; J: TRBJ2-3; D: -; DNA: TGTGCCAGTAGTATAGCGGGAGCCGGGGCAGATACGCAGTATTTT; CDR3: CASSIAGAGADTQYF
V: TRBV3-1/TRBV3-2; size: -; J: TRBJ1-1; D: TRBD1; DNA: TGTGCCAGCAGCCAAGTTGGGACAGCCAACACTGAAGCTTTCTTT; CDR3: CASSQVGTANTEAFF
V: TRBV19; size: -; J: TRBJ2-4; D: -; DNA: TGTGCCAGTAGTATATTCCAGAGGGCCAGTTTAGCCAAAAACATTCAGTACTTC; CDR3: CASSIFQRASLAKNIQYF
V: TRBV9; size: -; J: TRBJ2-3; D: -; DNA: TGTGCCAGCAGCCCGACCGGACTGGACGCCACAGATACGCAGTATTTT; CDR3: CASSPTGLDATDTQYF
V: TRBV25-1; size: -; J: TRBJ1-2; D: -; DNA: TGTGCCAGCAGTGATAGCCCCCTTAACTATGGCTACACCTTC; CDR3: CASSDSPLNYGYTF
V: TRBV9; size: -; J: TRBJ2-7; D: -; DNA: TGTGCCAGCAGCTCGGACAGTTCCTACGAGCAGTACTTC; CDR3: CASSSDSSYEQYF
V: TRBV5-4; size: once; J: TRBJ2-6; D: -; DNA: TGTGCCAGCAGCACGACAGTAGTGGCTGGGGCCAACGTCCTGACTTTC; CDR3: CASSTTVVAGANVLTF
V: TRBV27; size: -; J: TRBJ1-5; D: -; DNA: TGTGCCAGCAGTTTGACAGGTAATCAGCCCCAGCATTTT; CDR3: CASSLTGNQPQHF
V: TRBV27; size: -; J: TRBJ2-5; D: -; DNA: TGTGCCAGCAGCCCGACTAGACTTGTGGAGACCCAGTACTTC; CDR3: CASSPTRLVETQYF
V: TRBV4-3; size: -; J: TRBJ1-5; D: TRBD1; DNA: TGCGCCAGCAGCCAAGAGACAGGGAACGGTCAGCCCCAGCATTTT; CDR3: CASSQETGNGQPQHF
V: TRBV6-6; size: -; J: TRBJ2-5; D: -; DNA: TGTGCCAGCAGTTATAAGGGGGTGAGGGAGACCCAGTACTTC; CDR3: CASSYKGVRETQYF
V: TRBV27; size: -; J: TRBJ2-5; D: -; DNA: TGTGCTAGTCGGGACTTCCAAGAGACCCAGTACTTC; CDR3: CASRDFQETQYF
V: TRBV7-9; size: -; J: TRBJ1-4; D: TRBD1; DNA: TGTGCCAGCAGCTTAGAACGGACAGGGTTCGGGGAAAAACTGTTTTTT; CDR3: CASSLERTGFGEKLFF
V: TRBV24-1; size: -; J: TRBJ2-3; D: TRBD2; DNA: TGTGCCACCAGTGATTGGGGTGGACTAGCGGGAGACCGGTATAGCACAGATACGCAGTATTTT; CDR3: CATSDWGGLAGDRYSTDTQYF
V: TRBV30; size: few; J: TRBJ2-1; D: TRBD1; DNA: TGTGCCTGGAGCCAACAGGGGTACAATGAGCAGTTCTTC; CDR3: CAWSQQGYNEQFF
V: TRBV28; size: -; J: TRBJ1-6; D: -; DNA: TGTGCCAGCAGTTTATCCCGGGGAAATTCACCCCTCCACTTT; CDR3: CASSLSRGNSPLHF
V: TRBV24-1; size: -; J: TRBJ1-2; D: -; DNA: TGTGCCACCAGTGATTTGAGTAGTGGCTATGGCTACACCTTC; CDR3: CATSDLSSGYGYTF
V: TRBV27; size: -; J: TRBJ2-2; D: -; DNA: TGTGCCAGCAGTTTAGTGGGGGGTAGCCCCTTCGGGGAGCTGTTTTTT; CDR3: CASSLVGGSPFGELFF
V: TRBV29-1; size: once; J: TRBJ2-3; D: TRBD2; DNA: TGCAGCTGGCGGGGGGTCACAGATACGCAGTATTTT; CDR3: CSWRGVTDTQYF
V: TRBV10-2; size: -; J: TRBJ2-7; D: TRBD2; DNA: TGCGCCAGCATTCCGACTAGCGGGGGAAATGCCTACGAGCAGTACTTC; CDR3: CASIPTSGGNAYEQYF
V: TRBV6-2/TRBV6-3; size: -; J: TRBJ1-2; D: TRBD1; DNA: TGTGCCAGCAGTTACCGGGACAGGGCTAGCTACACCTTC; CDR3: CASSYRDRASYTF
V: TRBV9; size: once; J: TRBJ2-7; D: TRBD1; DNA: TGTGCCAGCAGCCCCGGACAGGGGGCCTACGAGCAGTACTTC; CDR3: CASSPGQGAYEQYF
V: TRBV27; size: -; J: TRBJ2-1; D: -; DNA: TGTGCCTGCGGGGACAGAAGAAATGAGCAGTTCTTC; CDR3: CACGDRRNEQFF
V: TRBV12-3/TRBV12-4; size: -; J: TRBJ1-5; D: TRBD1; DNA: TGTGCCAGCAGGATGACAGGGGCCCAGCATTTT; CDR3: CASRMTGAQHF
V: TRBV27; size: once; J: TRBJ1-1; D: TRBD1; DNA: TGTGCCAGCAGGAGGACAGGGAATAAGGAAGCTTTCTTT; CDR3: CASRRTGNKEAFF
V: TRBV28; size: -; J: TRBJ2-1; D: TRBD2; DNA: TGTGCCAGCAGTCAGGCCGGACTAGCGGGCAGAGGGGGCTCCTACAATGAGCAGTTCTTC; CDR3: CASSQAGLAGRGGSYNEQFF
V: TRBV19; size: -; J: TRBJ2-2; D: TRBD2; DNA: TGTGCCAGTAGTCCCGGGGCTAGCGGGAATCACGGGGAGCTGTTTTTT; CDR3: CASSPGASGNHGELFF
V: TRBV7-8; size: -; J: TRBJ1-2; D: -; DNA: TGTGCCAGCAGCTTAAACCCAGCTAACTATGGCTACACCTTC; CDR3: CASSLNPANYGYTF
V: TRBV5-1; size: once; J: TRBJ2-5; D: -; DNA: TGCGCCAGCAGCTTGGAGGGGTTGGAGACCCAGTACTTC; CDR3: CASSLEGLETQYF
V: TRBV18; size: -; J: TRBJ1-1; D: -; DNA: TGTGCCAGCTCACAGGAGATTAATGAAGCTTTCTTT; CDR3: CASSQEINEAFF
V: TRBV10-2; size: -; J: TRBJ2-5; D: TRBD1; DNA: TGCGCCAGCAGTGAGTCGGTGACAGGGATAATGGAGACCCAGTACTTC; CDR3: CASSESVTGIMETQYF
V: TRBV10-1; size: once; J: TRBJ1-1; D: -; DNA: TGCGCCAGCAGTGAGTCAAACTTGGCAGGAGCTTTCTTT; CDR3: CASSESNLAGAFF
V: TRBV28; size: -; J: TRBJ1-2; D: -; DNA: TGTGCCAGCAGTTTGGCAGGGAGGTCGGGTGGCTACACCTTC; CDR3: CASSLAGRSGGYTF
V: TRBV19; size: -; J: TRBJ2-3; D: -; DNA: TGTGCCAGTACCACTCGTGGCCCGCGGGGAGATACGCAGTATTTT; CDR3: CASTTRGPRGDTQYF
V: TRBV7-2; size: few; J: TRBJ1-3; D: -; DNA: TGTGCCAGCAGCTTATGGGGCAGCTCTGGAAACACCATATATTTT; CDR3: CASSLWGSSGNTIYF
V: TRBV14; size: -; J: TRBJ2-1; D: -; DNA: TGTGCCAGCAGCCAAGATCCGGGGAGCAGCTCCTACAATGAGCAGTTCTTC; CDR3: CASSQDPGSSSYNEQFF
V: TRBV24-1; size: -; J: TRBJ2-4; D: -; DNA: TGTGCCACCAGTGATTATATTTCAGGGGTAGGGAACATTCAGTACTTC; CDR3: CATSDYISGVGNIQYF
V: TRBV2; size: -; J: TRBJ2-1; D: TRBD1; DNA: TGTGCCAGCAGTGGGGGGACCGGGACAGGGGTGGATGAGCAGTTCTTC; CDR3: CASSGGTGTGVDEQFF
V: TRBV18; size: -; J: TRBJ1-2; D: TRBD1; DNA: TGTGCCAGCTCACCCATAGGACAGGGAAGAAATTATGGCTACACCTTC; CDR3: CASSPIGQGRNYGYTF
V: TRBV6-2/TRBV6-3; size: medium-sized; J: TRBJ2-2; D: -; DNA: TGTGCCAGCAGTTATGAGGGCCCTAAGACCGGGGAGCTGTTTTTT; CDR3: CASSYEGPKTGELFF
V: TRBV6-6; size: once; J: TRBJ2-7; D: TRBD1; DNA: TGTGCCAGCAGTTATTCAGGGGGTGGCTGGCAGTACTTC; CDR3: CASSYSGGGWQYF
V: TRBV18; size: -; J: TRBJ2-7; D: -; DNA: TGTGCCAGCTCACCACCTAAGGGGTACCAAGAGCAGTACTTC; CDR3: CASSPPKGYQEQYF
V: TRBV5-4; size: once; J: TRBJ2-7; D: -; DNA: TGTGCCAGCAGCTTAAGTTACAGACCCGAGCAGTACTTC; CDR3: CASSLSYRPEQYF
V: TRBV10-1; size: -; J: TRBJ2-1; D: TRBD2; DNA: TGCGCCAGCAGTGAGTGGAGGGGCGGGGGGGCCTACAATGAGCAGTTCTTC; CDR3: CASSEWRGGGAYNEQFF
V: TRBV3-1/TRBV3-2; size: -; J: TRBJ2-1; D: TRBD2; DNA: TGTGCCAGCAGCCAAGACCGGGGACTAGCGGGAGACGGTGAGCAGTTCTTC; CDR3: CASSQDRGLAGDGEQFF
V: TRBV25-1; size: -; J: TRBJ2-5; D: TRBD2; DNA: TGTGCCAGCAGTTGTGAGGGAGGGCTCGTTTGTGAGGAGACCCAGTACTTC; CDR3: CASSCEGGLVCEETQYF
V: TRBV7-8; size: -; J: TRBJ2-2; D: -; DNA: TGTGCCAGCGCCATGGCCGGGACATCGAACACCGGGGAGCTGTTTTTT; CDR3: CASAMAGTSNTGELFF
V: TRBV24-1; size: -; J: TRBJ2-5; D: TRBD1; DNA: TGTGCCACCAGTGATGGGCCCCAGGGGGCGCGGGAGACCCAGTACTTC; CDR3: CATSDGPQGARETQYF
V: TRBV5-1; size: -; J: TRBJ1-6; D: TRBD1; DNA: TGCGCCAGCAGCGCGACGACAGGGGAAAATTCACCCCTCCACTTT; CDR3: CASSATTGENSPLHF
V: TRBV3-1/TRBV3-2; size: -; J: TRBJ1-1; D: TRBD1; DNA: TGTGCCAGCAGCCAACCGACAGGGGGCACTGAAGCTTTCTTT; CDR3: CASSQPTGGTEAFF
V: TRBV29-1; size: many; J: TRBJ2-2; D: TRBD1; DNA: TGCAGCGGCCGGGACAGTATCATAGCCGGGGAGCTGTTTTTT; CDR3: CSGRDSIIAGELFF
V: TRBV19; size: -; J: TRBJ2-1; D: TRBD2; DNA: TGTGCCAGTAGTAACCAAGCGGGGGGCGGCTCCTACAATGAGCAGTTCTTC; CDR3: CASSNQAGGGSYNEQFF
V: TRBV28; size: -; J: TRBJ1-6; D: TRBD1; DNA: TGTGCCAGCAGTCCTTACAGGGGGAGTAATTCACCCCTCCACTTT; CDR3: CASSPYRGSNSPLHF
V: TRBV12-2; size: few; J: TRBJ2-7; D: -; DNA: TGTGCAAGTCGTTCTACAGGAAATCCCTACGAGCAGTACTTC; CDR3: CASRSTGNPYEQYF
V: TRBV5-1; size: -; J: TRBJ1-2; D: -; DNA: TGCGCCAGCAGCTTGGAGGGGAACTACTATGGCTACACCTTC; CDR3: CASSLEGNYYGYTF
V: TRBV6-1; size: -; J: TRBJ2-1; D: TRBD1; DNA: TGTGCCAGCAGTGAAAAGAGGCTCCGGGACAGGGCTGCAAAGTTCTTC; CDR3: CASSEKRLRDRAAKFF